This T cell receptor (beta chain) was observed in a study of blood T cell repertoires in COVID-19. Across the study: Sample material is recorded as cDNA or gDNA derived from T cells, B-cell-depleted T cells, or PBMCs.

Libraries were prepared by immunoSEQ multiplex PCR; TCRdb keeps only in-frame clonotypes and omits some of them. The table includes some 270,000 clones, 80% to 90% detected once. This clone was observed a single time. Germline V gives CDR1 SGDLS, CDR2 YYNGEE. V dropped 2 bases and J dropped 1 base, with 14 bases sitting between them. CDR3 length: 16 amino acids. Clinical histories supplied by participants themselves formed the basis of cohort assignment. The origin of this receptor is a woman aged 40 to 55 who had been exposed to COVID-19. The sequenced sample consisted of PBMCs or T cells enriched from blood (not recorded which). The rearrangement joins TRBV9 to TRBJ2-3; tentatively, D is TRBD1 (6 bases). DNA for the CDR3: TGTGCCAGCAGCGTCTTTTGGTCAGGGGGCACAGATACGCAGTATTTT. This sequence encodes CASSVFWSGGTDTQYF. The variable domain in full, completed from reference TRBV9 and TRBJ2-3, reads DSGVTQTPKHLITATGQRVTLRCSPRSGDLSVYWYQQSLDQGLQFLIQYYNGEERAKGNILERFSAQQFPDLHSELNLSSLELGDSALYFCASSVFWSGGTDTQYFGPGTRLTVL.